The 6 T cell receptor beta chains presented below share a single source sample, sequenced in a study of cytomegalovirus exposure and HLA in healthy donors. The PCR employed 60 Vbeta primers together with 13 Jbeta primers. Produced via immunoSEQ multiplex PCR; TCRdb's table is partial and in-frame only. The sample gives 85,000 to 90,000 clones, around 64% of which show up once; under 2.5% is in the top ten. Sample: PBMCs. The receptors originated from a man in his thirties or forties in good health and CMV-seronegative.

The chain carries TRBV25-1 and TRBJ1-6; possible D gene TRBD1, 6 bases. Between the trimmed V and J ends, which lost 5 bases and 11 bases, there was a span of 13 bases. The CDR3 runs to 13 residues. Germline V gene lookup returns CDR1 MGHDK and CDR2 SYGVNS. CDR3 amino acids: CASSPAGAPPLHF. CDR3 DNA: TGTGCCAGCAGTCCTGCGGGGGCGCCACCCCTCCACTTT.

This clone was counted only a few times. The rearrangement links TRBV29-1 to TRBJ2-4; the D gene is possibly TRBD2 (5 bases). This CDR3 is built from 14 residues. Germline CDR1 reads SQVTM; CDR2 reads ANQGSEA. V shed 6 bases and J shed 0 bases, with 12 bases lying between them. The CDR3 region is CSVADLLAKNIQYF. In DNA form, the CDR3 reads TGCAGCGTAGCGGATTTACTAGCCAAAAACATTCAGTACTTC.

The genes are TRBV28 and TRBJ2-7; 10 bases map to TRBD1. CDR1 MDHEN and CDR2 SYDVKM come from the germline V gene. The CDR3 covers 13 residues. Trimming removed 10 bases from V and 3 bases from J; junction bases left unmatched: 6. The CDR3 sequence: CATFRDRGYEQYF. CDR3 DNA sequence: TGTGCCACCTTCCGGGACAGGGGCTACGAGCAGTACTTC.

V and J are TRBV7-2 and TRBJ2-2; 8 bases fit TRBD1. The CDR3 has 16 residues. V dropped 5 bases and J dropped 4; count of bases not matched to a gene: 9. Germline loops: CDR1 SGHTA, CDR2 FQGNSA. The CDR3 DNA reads TGTGCCAGCAGCCCATACAGGGGGTTGGTCACCGGGGAGCTGTTTTTT. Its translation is CASSPYRGLVTGELFF.

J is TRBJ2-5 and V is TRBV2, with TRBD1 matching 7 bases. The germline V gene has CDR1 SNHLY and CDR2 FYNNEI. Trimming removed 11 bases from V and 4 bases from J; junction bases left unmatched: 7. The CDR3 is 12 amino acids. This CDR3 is CASKGGRETQYF. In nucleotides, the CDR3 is TGTGCCTCTAAAGGGGGCAGAGAGACCCAGTACTTC.

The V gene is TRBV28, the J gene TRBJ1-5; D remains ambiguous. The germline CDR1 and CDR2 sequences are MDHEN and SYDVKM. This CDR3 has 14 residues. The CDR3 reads CAIAVGYSNQPQHF. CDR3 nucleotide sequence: TGTGCGATAGCTGTCGGTTATAGCAATCAGCCCCAGCATTTT.